This T cell receptor (beta chain) was sequenced in a study of graft-versus-host responses after intestinal transplantation. On the study more broadly: All recipients were transplanted with multivisceral, liver-intestinal, or isolated intestinal grafts. Study-wide results and limits: Circulating GvH clones peaking coincided with falling HvG clones soon after transplant. Recipient marrow contained GvH clones, some of which appeared first in ileum or blood. The study found high graft-versus-host to host-versus-graft clonal ratios in allografts of patients with graft-donor T cell macrochimerism.

For this clone: Its antigen is unknown.

Libraries were prepared by immunoSEQ multiplex PCR; TCRdb keeps only in-frame clonotypes and omits some of them. The data contain approximately 25,000 clones, about 94% of them singletons. The material sequenced was PBMCs, taken approximately 30 days after intestinal transplant. The source of this sequence is a human patient who received an intestinal transplant, so some T cells may come from the graft donor.

The CDR3 protein is CASSVVYREGEQFF. The CDR3 DNA sequence: TGTGCCAGCAGCGTTGTTTACAGGGAGGGTGAGCAGTTCTTC. The J gene is TRBJ2-1, the V gene TRBV9; weak D call: TRBD2 (7 bases). The CDR3 is 14 residues long. Germline V lookup: CDR1 SGDLS, CDR2 YYNGEE. V was cut by 2 bases and J by 9 bases, with 15 bases left in between.